The clone carrying this T cell receptor (beta chain) was observed once. These data come from a study of blood T cell repertoires in COVID-19. Study at large: Samples taken during acute and convalescent COVID-19 were collected in the United States, Italy and Spain. PBMCs, B-cell-depleted T cells, or T cells were the source of the cDNA or gDNA that made up the material.

This CDR3 is 13 amino acids long. CDR1 SGHDN and CDR2 FVKESK come from the germline V gene. The V gene lost 0 bases and the J gene lost 11 bases, with 13 bases spanning the gap. Measured with immunoSEQ multiplex PCR; TCRdb has only the in-frame clones, and not every one. The table lists approximately 300,000 clones, over 75% of them singletons. This TCR came from a man aged 25 to 40 who had recovered from COVID-19. The V gene is TRBV14, the J gene TRBJ1-1; D is unresolved. The sequencing input was PBMCs or T cells enriched from blood (not recorded which). The DNA of the CDR3 is TGTGCCAGCAGCCAAGAGTGGCAATTTGGCGCTTTCTTT. This codes for CASSQEWQFGAFF.